This section outlines one TCR beta chain sequence together with its context. The antigen remains unidentified. Oncomine TCR Beta short-read sequencing was applied to DNA from cultured CD4+ T cells. TCRdb passed the PCR reads through MiXCR, listing each CDR3 protein once. Altogether fewer than 16,000 distinct CDR3 sequences are present, approximately 53% being singletons, with the ten largest covering 10%. This entry comes from a study of vaccination and CD4 T cells after COVID-19. Looking at the study overall: Six male and four female convalescents took part, two of them Hispanic. Cultures serving as controls received a peptide pool (CEFX or HIV-1 Nef) or no peptide.

Trimming at V came to 0 bases and at J to 6 bases, leaving 10 bases not matched to a gene. The CDR3 has 16 residues. Germline CDR1 WNHNN, CDR2 SYGVQD (reference sequence). Treatment reported: approximately 9-day PBMC culture with coronavirus spike peptide pools or control peptides (ViraFEST assay). This clonotype originated in a human donor who had recovered from COVID-19. The chain couples TRBV10-1 to TRBJ2-7; 8 nucleotides align to TRBD1. Sequences were obtained from CD4+ T cells from blood, cultured in vitro. The CDR3 loop reads CASSESRTGTAAEQYF. As DNA, the CDR3 is TGCGCCAGCAGTGAGTCGAGGACAGGGACTGCCGCCGAGCAGTACTTC.